This T cell receptor (beta chain) was documented in a study of T cell repertoires in cytomegalovirus infection. Across the whole study: Through public TCR beta signatures, both CMV infection and matching HLA type were indicated. The study, taken as a whole, reports: CMV-specific TCR beta clonotypes restricted by HLA-C were the ones dominating the ex vivo response.

Of note for this clonotype: Its antigen is unidentified.

The CDR3 contains 16 residues. The J segment lost 10 bases and the V segment lost 4 bases, leaving 14 bases of the junction unmatched. Germline loops: CDR1 SGDLS, CDR2 YYNGEE. Each CDR3 protein gets one entry after TCRdb re-called the reads with MiXCR. The data hold around 490,000 distinct CDR3 sequences, with roughly 29% observed a single time. This TCR was recovered from a human donor in good health (CMV status not recorded). Some clones in this sample may be carry-over from other donors' samples. The sequencing sample was made of PBMCs. V is TRBV9 and J is TRBJ2-1, with 10 bases matching TRBD2. The CDR3 loop reads CASSPGGAGGQNEQFF. The CDR3 coding sequence is TGTGCCAGCAGCCCCGGGGGAGCGGGAGGGCAAAACGAGCAGTTCTTC.